The 26 T cell receptor beta chains presented below share a single source sample, sequenced in a study of cytomegalovirus exposure and HLA in healthy donors. TCRdb keeps only in-frame clones here, not all; method: immunoSEQ multiplex PCR. Altogether 250,000 to 400,000 clones are present, approximately 91% being singletons, with the ten largest covering around 0.88%. Sequenced material: PBMCs. The receptors originated from a man aged 30 to 45 in good health and CMV-seronegative.

This sequence joins TRBV23-1 and TRBJ1-5; 7 bases line up with TRBD1. TRBV23-1 is an ORF, and what it does is uncertain. The CDR3 runs to 15 residues. The trim removed 8 bases at V and 0 bases at J, leaving 7 bases unmatched. Written as DNA, the CDR3 is TGCGCCAGCCGTACCCGGACAGGTAGCAATCAGCCCCAGCATTTT. It is translated as CASRTRTGSNQPQHF.

The chain joins TRBV7-2 to TRBJ2-3; 9 bases agree with TRBD2. This CDR3 region has 13 residues. Trimming at V came to 4 bases and at J to 8 bases, leaving 4 bases not matched to a gene. Germline CDR1 is SGHTA and CDR2 is FQGNSA. The CDR3 loop reads CASSSLAGSTQYF. CDR3 nucleotides: TGTGCCAGCAGCTCTCTAGCGGGGAGTACGCAGTATTTT.

The CDR3 sequence: CASSLDSEDTQYF. Here the CDR3 DNA reads TGTGCCAGTAGCTTGGACAGTGAGGATACGCAGTATTTT. The chain combines TRBV19 with TRBJ2-3; a weak D match, TRBD1 (6 bases). Germline V gene data show CDR1 as LNHDA and CDR2 as SQIVND (reference sequence). Trimming pared 6 bases from V and 6 bases from J, leaving 13 bases between. The CDR3 covers 13 residues.

In this sample, this clone turned up a few times. The chain combines TRBV21-1 with TRBJ2-3; the listed D gene, TRBD1, was not tested against the DNA. TRBV21-1 is reported as a pseudogene. The CDR3 sequence is 18 residues long. The CDR3 loop is CASSKSPSTGRGADTQYF. The CDR3, as DNA: TGTGCCAGCAGCAAATCACCCTCGACAGGGCGCGGAGCAGATACGCAGTATTTT.

V and J are TRBV19 and TRBJ1-5, with 8 bases fitting TRBD1. Trimming at V came to 5 bases and at J to 7 bases, leaving 10 bases not matched to a gene. Germline assignment: CDR1 LNHDA and CDR2 SQIVND (reference sequence). The CDR3 is 15 amino acids. In DNA, the CDR3 is TGTGCCAGTAGTGTGCAGGGGGCTCAAAGCCAGCCCCAGCATTTT. Encoded protein: CASSVQGAQSQPQHF.

Only a few counts were recorded for this clone. The chain is built from TRBV18 and TRBJ1-3; D is unclear. Trimming cost V 6 bases and J 7 bases, with 13 bases left between them. Germline CDR1 and CDR2: KGHSH and LQKENI. The CDR3 has 13 residues. Here the CDR3 DNA reads TGTGCCAGCTCTCTTTCCCTACCCAACACCATATATTTT. This sequence encodes CASSLSLPNTIYF.

The CDR3 protein is CASSPGGSADEQFF. DNA for the CDR3: TGCGCCAGCAGCCCAGGGGGGAGCGCTGATGAGCAGTTCTTC. The chain uses TRBV4-1 and TRBJ2-1; tentative D call: TRBD1 (7 bases). The V gene lost 4 bases and the J gene lost 8 bases, with 15 bases spanning the gap. The germline CDR1 and CDR2 sequences are MGHRA and YSYEKL. The CDR3 has 14 residues.

A remark on this clone: The sample carries other DNA sequences with the same CDR3. The gene calls are TRBV18 and TRBJ1-1; D uncertain. V gave up 3 bases and J gave up 1 base, with 6 bases separating them. The CDR3 has 13 residues. Germline lookup yields CDR1 KGHSH and CDR2 LQKENI. The chain's CDR3 is CASSPTANTEAFF. The CDR3 nucleotides are TGTGCCAGCTCACCCACAGCGAACACTGAAGCTTTCTTT.

The chain links TRBV6-6 to TRBJ1-4; 12 nucleotides agree with TRBD1. CDR3 length: 15 amino acids. The ends lost 7 bases at V and 5 bases at J; junction bases unmatched: 5. Germline-derived CDR1 and CDR2 are MNHNY and SVGAGI (reference sequence). The CDR3 loop is CASIGTGGPNEKLFF. CDR3 DNA: TGTGCCAGCATAGGGACAGGGGGCCCCAATGAAAAACTGTTTTTT.

V gene TRBV19 combines with J gene TRBJ2-3; TRBD1 matches 8 bases. Germline CDR1 reads LNHDA; CDR2 reads SQIVND (reference sequence). The CDR3 totals 18 residues. J gave up 4 bases and V 2 bases, and 14 bases lay outside the gene matches. Here the CDR3 reads CASSIIQEGTGLSDTQYF. The CDR3 bases are TGTGCCAGTAGTATAATTCAGGAAGGGACAGGTCTATCAGATACGCAGTATTTT. Full variable domain (missing parts from reference TRBV19 and TRBJ2-3): DGGITQSPKYLFRKEGQNVTLSCEQNLNHDAMYWYRQDPGQGLRLIYYSQIVNDFQKGDIAEGYSVSREKKESFPLTVTSAQKNPTAFYLCASSIIQEGTGLSDTQYFGPGTRLTVL.

V is TRBV5-4 and J is TRBJ1-3; D unresolved. Looked up from germline, CDR1 is SGHNT and CDR2 is YYREEE (reference sequence). The CDR3 is 15 amino acids. V lost 5 bases to trimming and J lost 0 bases, with 12 bases between them. Here the CDR3 DNA reads TGTGCCAGCAGTCAATCGGTTAACTCTGGAAACACCATATATTTT. Translating gives CASSQSVNSGNTIYF.

The chain combines TRBV5-4 with TRBJ1-2, with unresolved D. Per germline, CDR1 SGHNT and CDR2 YYREEE (reference sequence). This CDR3 spans 14 amino acids. V was clipped by 0 bases and J by 2 bases, with 8 bases between them. The CDR3 reads CASSLDPQNYGYTF. CDR3 bases: TGTGCCAGCAGCTTGGATCCGCAGAACTATGGCTACACCTTC. The complete variable domain, with remaining parts taken from reference TRBV5-4 and TRBJ1-2, reads ETGVTQSPTHLIKTRGQQVTLRCSSQSGHNTVSWYQQALGQGPQFIFQYYREEENGRGNFPPRFSGLQFPNYSSELNVNALELDDSALYLCASSLDPQNYGYTFGSGTRLTVV.

This clone was found once. CDR3 nucleotide sequence: TGCGCCAGCAGCTTGGATGCGACAGGGGCTAATGAAAAACTGTTTTTT. This encodes CASSLDATGANEKLFF. J is TRBJ1-4 and V is TRBV5-1; TRBD1 agrees at 8 bases. The CDR3 consists of 16 residues. Germline assignment: CDR1 SGHRS and CDR2 YFSETQ. V trimming: 0 bases; J trimming: 3 bases; junction bases outside the gene matches: 4. The whole variable domain, filled in from reference TRBV5-1 and TRBJ1-4, reads KAGVTQTPRYLIKTRGQQVTLSCSPISGHRSVSWYQQTPGQGLQFLFEYFSETQRNKGNFPGRFSGRQFSNSRSEMNVSTLELGDSALYLCASSLDATGANEKLFFGSGTQLSVL.

The chain uses TRBV6-1 and TRBJ1-2, with 7 bases that match TRBD1. Losses at the gene ends were 2 bases for V and 8 bases for J; bases not matched to a gene: 5. CDR1 and CDR2 from the germline V gene are MNHNS and SASEGT. There are 13 residues in the CDR3. The chain's CDR3 is CASSELDRRGYTF. The CDR3 DNA is TGTGCCAGCAGTGAATTGGACAGGCGGGGCTACACCTTC.

V is TRBV6-5 and J is TRBJ2-7, with a weak D call TRBD2 (6 bases). The CDR3 contains 14 residues. Germline CDR1 is MNHEY and CDR2 is SVGAGI. The V gene lost 5 bases and the J gene lost 4 bases, with 15 bases spanning the gap. CDR3 residues: CASSPREYRYEQYF. The CDR3 DNA reads as TGTGCCAGCAGTCCCCGGGAGTATCGGTACGAGCAGTACTTC.

Turning to this clone: The sample carries other DNA sequences with the same CDR3. The chain joins TRBV5-1 to TRBJ2-1; 8 bases are shared with TRBD1. V dropped 4 bases and J dropped 4; count of bases not matched to a gene: 10. The CDR3 covers 16 residues. The germline V gene encodes CDR1 SGHRS and CDR2 YFSETQ. The DNA of the CDR3 is TGCGCCAGCAGCCTCGGGACAGGCTCACCTTACAATGAGCAGTTCTTC. Its translation is CASSLGTGSPYNEQFF.

V is TRBV5-4 and J is TRBJ2-3; 16 bases line up with TRBD2. Losses at the gene ends were 5 bases for V and 4 bases for J; bases not matched to a gene: 4. Germline V lookup: CDR1 SGHNT, CDR2 YYREEE (reference sequence). The CDR3 is 16 amino acids. The CDR3 protein is CASRAGTSGGADTQYF. CDR3 nucleotide sequence: TGTGCCAGCAGGGCTGGGACTAGCGGGGGGGCAGATACGCAGTATTTT.

V gene TRBV5-1 combines with J gene TRBJ1-1, with D maybe TRBD1 (6 bases). Germline V gene lookup returns CDR1 SGHRS and CDR2 YFSETQ. Deletions cut 7 bases from V and 4 bases from J, with 17 bases between. The CDR3 consists of 14 residues. The CDR3 nucleotides are TGCGCCAGCTCCCGTTACACAGGGACCACTGAAGCTTTCTTT. This gives the protein CASSRYTGTTEAFF.

The chain's CDR3 is CASSRAGTGTYGYTF. For the CDR3, the DNA is TGCGCCAGCAGCAGGGCCGGGACAGGGACCTATGGCTACACCTTC. The chain uses TRBV4-3 and TRBJ1-2; TRBD1 agrees at 9 bases. Germline CDR1 is LGHNA and CDR2 is YSLEER. J was trimmed by 4 bases and V by 5 bases; bases with no gene match: 8. This CDR3 is 15 amino acids long.

J is TRBJ1-5 and V is TRBV7-2, with D possibly being TRBD1 (6 bases). The CDR3 spans 13 residues. V was clipped by 6 bases and J by 6 bases, with 12 bases between them. Germline CDR1 and CDR2: SGHTA and FQGNSA. The CDR3 protein is CASRDSMFQPQHF. The CDR3 DNA sequence: TGTGCCAGCAGGGACAGTATGTTTCAGCCCCAGCATTTT.

The J gene is TRBJ2-1, the V gene TRBV10-2; D might be TRBD1 (5 bases). Germline V gene sequence: CDR1 WSHSY, CDR2 SAAADI. Trimming pared 8 bases from V and 0 bases from J, leaving 14 bases between. This CDR3 comprises 15 residues. The CDR3 region is CASRVGPNSYNEQFF. CDR3 nucleotide sequence: TGCGCCAGCCGCGTGGGGCCCAACTCCTACAATGAGCAGTTCTTC.

This chain uses TRBV19 with TRBJ2-7, with TRBD1 as a possible D gene (5 bases). V was cut by 8 bases and J by 0 bases, with 17 bases left in between. Looked up from germline, CDR1 is LNHDA and CDR2 is SQIVND (reference sequence). The CDR3 runs to 15 residues. The CDR3 nucleotides are TGTGCCAGTTCTTCCGTCAGGGCTAGCTCCTACGAGCAGTACTTC. This sequence encodes CASSSVRASSYEQYF.

This rearrangement joins TRBV19 to TRBJ1-5; D remains unclear. Germline lookup yields CDR1 LNHDA and CDR2 SQIVND (reference sequence). The CDR3 has 15 amino acids. With 5 bases removed from V and 0 bases from J, the gap between germline ends came to 11 bases. The CDR3 region is CASSFGSYSNQPQHF. In nucleotides, the CDR3 is TGTGCCAGTAGTTTCGGGTCTTATAGCAATCAGCCCCAGCATTTT.

This chain uses TRBV7-9 with TRBJ1-3, with 7 bases lining up with TRBD1. The length of the CDR3 is 14 residues. Germline V gives CDR1 SEHNR, CDR2 FQNEAQ (reference sequence). Trimming at V came to 7 bases and at J to 2 bases, leaving 5 bases not matched to a gene. The CDR3 loop is CASTRGSTGNTIYF. CDR3 DNA sequence: TGTGCCAGCACCAGGGGGTCCACTGGAAACACCATATATTTT. Variable domain in full (rest from reference TRBV7-9 and TRBJ1-3): DTGVSQNPRHKITKRGQNVTFRCDPISEHNRLYWYRQTLGQGPEFLTYFQNEAQLEKSRLLSDRFSAERPKGSFSTLEIQRTEQGDSAMYLCASTRGSTGNTIYFGEGSWLTVV.

The rearrangement joins TRBV7-9 to TRBJ1-6; D unresolved. This CDR3 comprises 17 residues. The germline CDR1 and CDR2 sequences are SEHNR and FQNEAQ (reference sequence). Trimming removed 3 bases from V and 3 bases from J, with 15 bases in between. Written as DNA, the CDR3 is TGTGCCAGCAGCTTGTCCGGAATGAGAGGCTATAATTCACCCCTCCACTTT. Translated: CASSLSGMRGYNSPLHF. The entire variable domain, with the rest obtained from reference TRBV7-9 and TRBJ1-6, is as follows: DTGVSQNPRHKITKRGQNVTFRCDPISEHNRLYWYRQTLGQGPEFLTYFQNEAQLEKSRLLSDRFSAERPKGSFSTLEIQRTEQGDSAMYLCASSLSGMRGYNSPLHFGNGTRLTVT.

V is TRBV25-1 and J is TRBJ2-1, with a possible D match to TRBD2 (5 bases). Germline CDR1 reads MGHDK; CDR2 reads SYGVNS. CDR3 length: 11 residues. Trimming pared 8 bases from V and 9 bases from J, leaving 11 bases between. The CDR3 DNA is TGTGCCAGCCGGGAAATGGGTGAGCAGTTCTTC. Protein product: CASREMGEQFF. Full variable domain (rest looked up from reference TRBV25-1 and TRBJ2-1): EADIYQTPRYLVIGTGKKITLECSQTMGHDKMYWYQQDPGMELHLIHYSYGVNSTEKGDLSSESTVSRIRTEHFPLTLESARPSHTSQYLCASREMGEQFFGPGTRLTVL.